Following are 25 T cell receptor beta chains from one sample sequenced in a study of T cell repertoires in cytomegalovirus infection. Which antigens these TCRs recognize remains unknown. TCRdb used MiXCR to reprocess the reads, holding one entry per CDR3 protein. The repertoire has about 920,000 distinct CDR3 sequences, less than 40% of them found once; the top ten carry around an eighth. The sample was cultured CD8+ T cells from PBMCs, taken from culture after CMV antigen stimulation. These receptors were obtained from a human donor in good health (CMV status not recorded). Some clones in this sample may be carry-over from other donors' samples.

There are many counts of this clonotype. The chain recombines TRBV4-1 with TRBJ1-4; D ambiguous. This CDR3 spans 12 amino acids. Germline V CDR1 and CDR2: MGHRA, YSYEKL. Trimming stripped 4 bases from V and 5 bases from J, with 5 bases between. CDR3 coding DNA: TGCGCCAGCAGCCCAGACAATGAAAAACTGTTTTTT. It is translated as CASSPDNEKLFF.

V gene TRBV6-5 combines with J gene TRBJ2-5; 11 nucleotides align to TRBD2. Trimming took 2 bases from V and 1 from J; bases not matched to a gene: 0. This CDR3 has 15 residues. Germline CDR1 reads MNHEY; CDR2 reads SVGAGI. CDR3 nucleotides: TGTGCCAGCAGTTACGGGACTAGCGGCCAAGAGACCCAGTACTTC. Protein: CASSYGTSGQETQYF.

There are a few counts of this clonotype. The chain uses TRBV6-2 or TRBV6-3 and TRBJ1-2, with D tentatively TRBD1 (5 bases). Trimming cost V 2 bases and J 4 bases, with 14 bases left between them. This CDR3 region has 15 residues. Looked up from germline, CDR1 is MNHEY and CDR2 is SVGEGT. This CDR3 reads CASSYSARAVYGYTF. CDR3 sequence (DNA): TGTGCCAGCAGTTACAGCGCCAGGGCGGTCTATGGCTACACCTTC.

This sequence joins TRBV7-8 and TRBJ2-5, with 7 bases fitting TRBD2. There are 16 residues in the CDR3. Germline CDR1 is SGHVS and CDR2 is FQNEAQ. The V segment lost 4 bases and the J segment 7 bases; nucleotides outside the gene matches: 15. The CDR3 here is CASSSGLVHSHGTQYF. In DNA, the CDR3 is TGTGCCAGCAGCTCCGGACTAGTCCATTCCCATGGGACCCAGTACTTC.

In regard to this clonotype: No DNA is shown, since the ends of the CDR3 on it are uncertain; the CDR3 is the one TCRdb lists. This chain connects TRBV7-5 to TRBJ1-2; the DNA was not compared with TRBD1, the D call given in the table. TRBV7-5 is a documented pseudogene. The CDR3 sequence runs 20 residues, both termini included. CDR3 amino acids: CISVPEARTGLADLDYGYTF.

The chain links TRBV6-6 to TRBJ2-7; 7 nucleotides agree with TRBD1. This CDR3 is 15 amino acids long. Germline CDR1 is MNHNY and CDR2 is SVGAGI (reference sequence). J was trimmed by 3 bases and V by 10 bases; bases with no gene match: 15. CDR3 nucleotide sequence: TGTGCCACCTTCGTTATCGACAGGGCGATCTACGAGCAGTACTTC. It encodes CATFVIDRAIYEQYF.

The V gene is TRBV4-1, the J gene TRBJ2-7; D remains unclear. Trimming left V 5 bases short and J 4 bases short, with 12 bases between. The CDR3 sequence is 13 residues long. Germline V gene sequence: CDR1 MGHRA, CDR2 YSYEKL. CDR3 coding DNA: TGCGCCAGCAGCGCAAATTTGGGGTACGAGCAGTACTTC. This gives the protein CASSANLGYEQYF.

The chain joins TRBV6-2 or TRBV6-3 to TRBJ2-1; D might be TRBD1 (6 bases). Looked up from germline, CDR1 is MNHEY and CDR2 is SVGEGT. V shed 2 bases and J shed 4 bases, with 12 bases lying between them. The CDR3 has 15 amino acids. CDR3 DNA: TGTGCCAGCAGTTACCGTGACAGGATGTACAATGAGCAGTTCTTC. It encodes CASSYRDRMYNEQFF.

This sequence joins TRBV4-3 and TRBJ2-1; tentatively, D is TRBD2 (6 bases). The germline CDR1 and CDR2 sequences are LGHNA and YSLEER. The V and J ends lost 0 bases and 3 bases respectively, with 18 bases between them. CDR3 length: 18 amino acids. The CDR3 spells CASSQDAFSGVGYNEQFF. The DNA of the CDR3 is TGCGCCAGCAGCCAAGATGCCTTCTCGGGGGTAGGCTACAATGAGCAGTTCTTC.

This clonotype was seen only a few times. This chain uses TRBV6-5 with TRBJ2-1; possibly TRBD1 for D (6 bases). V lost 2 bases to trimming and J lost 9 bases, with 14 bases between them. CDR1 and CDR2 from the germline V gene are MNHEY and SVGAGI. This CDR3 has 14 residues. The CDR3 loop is CASSYGSGAVEQFF. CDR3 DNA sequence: TGTGCCAGCAGTTACGGGTCAGGGGCCGTTGAGCAGTTCTTC.

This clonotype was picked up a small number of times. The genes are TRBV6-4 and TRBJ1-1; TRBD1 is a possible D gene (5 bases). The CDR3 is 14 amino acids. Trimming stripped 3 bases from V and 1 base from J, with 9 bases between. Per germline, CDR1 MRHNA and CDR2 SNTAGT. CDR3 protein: CASSETGSNTEAFF. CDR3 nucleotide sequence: TGTGCCAGCAGTGAAACAGGATCGAACACTGAAGCTTTCTTT.

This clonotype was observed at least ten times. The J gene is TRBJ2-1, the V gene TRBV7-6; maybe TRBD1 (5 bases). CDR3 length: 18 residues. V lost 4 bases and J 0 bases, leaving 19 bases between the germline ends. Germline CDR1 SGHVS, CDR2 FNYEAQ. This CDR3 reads CASSSDLADSSSYNEQFF. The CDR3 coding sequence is TGTGCCAGCAGCTCTGATCTCGCTGACAGTAGCTCCTACAATGAGCAGTTCTTC.

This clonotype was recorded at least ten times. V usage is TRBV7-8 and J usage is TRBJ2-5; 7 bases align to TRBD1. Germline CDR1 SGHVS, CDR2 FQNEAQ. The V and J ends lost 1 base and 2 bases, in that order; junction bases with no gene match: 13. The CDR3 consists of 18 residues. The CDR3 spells CASSLEVGQTTFQETQYF. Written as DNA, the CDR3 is TGTGCCAGCAGCTTAGAGGTGGGACAGACTACTTTTCAAGAGACCCAGTACTTC.

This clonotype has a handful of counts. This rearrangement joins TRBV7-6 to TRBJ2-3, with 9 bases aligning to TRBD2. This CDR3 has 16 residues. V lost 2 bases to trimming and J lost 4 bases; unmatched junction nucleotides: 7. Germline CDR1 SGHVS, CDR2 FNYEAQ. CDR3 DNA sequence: TGTGCCAGCAGCTTATTCGGCGGGGGGGCCGCAGATACGCAGTATTTT. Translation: CASSLFGGGAADTQYF.

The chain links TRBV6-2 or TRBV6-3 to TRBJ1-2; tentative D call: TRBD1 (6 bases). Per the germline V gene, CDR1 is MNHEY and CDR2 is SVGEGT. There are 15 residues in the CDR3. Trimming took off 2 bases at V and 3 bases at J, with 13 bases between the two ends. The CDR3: CASSYTLDRHYGYTF. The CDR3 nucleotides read TGTGCCAGCAGTTACACCTTGGACAGACACTATGGCTACACCTTC.

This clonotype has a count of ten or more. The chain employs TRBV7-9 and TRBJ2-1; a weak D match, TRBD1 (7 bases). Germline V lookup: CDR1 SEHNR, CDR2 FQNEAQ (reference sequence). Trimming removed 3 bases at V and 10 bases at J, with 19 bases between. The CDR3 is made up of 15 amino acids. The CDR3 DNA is TGTGCCAGCAGCTTGGGCGGGACAGTCGATCGAGAGCAGTTCTTC. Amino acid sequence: CASSLGGTVDREQFF.

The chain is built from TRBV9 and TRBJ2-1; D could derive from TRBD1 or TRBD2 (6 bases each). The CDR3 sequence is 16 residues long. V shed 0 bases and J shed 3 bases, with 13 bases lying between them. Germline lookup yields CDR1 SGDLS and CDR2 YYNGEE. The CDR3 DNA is TGTGCCAGCAGCGTAGGGGGGGCCGGCCACTACAATGAGCAGTTCTTC. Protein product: CASSVGGAGHYNEQFF.

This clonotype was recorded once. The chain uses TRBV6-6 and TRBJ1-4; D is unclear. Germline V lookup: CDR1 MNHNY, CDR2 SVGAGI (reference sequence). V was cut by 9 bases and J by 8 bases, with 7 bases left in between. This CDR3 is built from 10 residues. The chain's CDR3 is CASFGEKLFF. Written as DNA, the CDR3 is TGTGCCAGTTTTGGGGAAAAACTGTTTTTT.

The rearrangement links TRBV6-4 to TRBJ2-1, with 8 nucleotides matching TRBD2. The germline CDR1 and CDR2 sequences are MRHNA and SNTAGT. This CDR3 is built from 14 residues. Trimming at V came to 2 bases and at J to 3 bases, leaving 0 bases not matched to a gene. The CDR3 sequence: CASSDTSGYNEQFF. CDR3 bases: TGTGCCAGCAGTGACACTAGCGGCTACAATGAGCAGTTCTTC.

The CDR3 sequence is CASRPGGVAPNEKLFF. DNA for the CDR3: TGTGCCAGCAGACCGGGGGGAGTAGCCCCTAATGAAAAACTGTTTTTT. The chain has TRBV6-5 and TRBJ1-4; a possible D gene is TRBD1 (5 bases). Trimming stripped 6 bases from V and 3 bases from J, with 17 bases between. The CDR3 has 16 residues. CDR1 MNHEY and CDR2 SVGAGI come from the germline V gene.

In DNA, the CDR3 is TGTGCCAGCAGCTTGGGGGGGGGGTTGCTGGATGAGCAGTTCTTC. Its translation is CASSLGGGLLDEQFF. The chain employs TRBV11-2 and TRBJ2-1; TRBD2 aligns across 7 bases. CDR3 size: 15 residues. The ends lost 3 bases at V and 8 bases at J; junction bases unmatched: 10. Germline loops: CDR1 SGHAT, CDR2 FQNNGV.

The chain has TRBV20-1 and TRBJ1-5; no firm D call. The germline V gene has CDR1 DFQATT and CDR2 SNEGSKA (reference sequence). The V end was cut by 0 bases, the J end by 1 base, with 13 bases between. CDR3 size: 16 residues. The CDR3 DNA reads TGCAGTGCTAGAGATTGGACGGAGATCAGCAATCAGCCCCAGCATTTT. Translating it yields CSARDWTEISNQPQHF.

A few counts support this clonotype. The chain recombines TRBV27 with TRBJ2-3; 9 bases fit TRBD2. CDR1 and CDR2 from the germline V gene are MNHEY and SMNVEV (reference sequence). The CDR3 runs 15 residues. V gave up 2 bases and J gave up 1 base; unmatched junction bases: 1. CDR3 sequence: CASSLQRGGTDTQYF. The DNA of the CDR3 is TGTGCCAGCAGTTTACAGCGGGGGGGCACAGATACGCAGTATTTT.

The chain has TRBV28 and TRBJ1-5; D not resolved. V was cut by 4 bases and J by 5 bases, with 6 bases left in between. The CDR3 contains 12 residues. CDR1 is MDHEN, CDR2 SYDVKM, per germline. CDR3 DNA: TGTGCCAGCAGTTGGACGTATCAGCCCCAGCATTTT. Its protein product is CASSWTYQPQHF.

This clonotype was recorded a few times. This CDR3 reads CASSSTGLERPGAFF. The CDR3, as DNA: TGTGCCAGCAGTTCGACAGGGTTGGAGCGTCCAGGGGCTTTCTTT. This chain connects TRBV6-5 to TRBJ1-1; the match to TRBD1 covers 7 bases. CDR1 is MNHEY, CDR2 SVGAGI, per germline. The CDR3 covers 15 residues. The V gene end was trimmed by 4 bases and the J gene end by 11 bases; junction bases not matched to a gene: 16.